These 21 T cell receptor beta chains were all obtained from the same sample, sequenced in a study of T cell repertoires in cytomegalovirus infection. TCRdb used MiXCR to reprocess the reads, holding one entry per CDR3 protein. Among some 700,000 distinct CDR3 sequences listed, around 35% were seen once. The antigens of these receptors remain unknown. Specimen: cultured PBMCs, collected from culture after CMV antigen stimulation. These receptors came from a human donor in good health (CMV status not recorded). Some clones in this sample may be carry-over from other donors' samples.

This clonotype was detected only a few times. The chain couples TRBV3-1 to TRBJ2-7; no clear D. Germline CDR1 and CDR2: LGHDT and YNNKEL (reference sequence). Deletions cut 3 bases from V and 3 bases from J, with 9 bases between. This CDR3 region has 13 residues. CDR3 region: CASSHVAHYEQYF. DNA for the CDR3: TGTGCCAGCAGCCACGTAGCCCACTACGAGCAGTACTTC.

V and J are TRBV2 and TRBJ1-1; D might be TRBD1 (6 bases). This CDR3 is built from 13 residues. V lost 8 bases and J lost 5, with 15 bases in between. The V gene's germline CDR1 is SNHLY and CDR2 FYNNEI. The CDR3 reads CASGSGVETEAFF. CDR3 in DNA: TGTGCCAGCGGATCAGGGGTGGAGACTGAAGCTTTCTTT. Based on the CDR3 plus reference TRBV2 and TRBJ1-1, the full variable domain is EPEVTQTPSHQVTQMGQEVILRCVPISNHLYFYWYRQILGQKVEFLVSFYNNEISEKSEIFDDQFSVERPDGSNFTLKIRSTKLEDSAMYFCASGSGVETEAFFGQGTRLTVV.

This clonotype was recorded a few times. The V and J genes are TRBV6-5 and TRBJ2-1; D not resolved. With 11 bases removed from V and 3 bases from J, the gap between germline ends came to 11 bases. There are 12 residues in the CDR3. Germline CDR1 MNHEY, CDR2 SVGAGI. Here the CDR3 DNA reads TGTGCCTGGGTGCATATCTACAATGAGCAGTTCTTC. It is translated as CAWVHIYNEQFF.

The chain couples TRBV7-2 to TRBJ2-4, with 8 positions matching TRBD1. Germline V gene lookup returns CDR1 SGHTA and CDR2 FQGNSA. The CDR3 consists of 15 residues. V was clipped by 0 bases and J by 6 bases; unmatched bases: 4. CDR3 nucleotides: TGTGCCAGCAGCTTAGCCGGACAGGGCCGAAACATTCAGTACTTC. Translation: CASSLAGQGRNIQYF.

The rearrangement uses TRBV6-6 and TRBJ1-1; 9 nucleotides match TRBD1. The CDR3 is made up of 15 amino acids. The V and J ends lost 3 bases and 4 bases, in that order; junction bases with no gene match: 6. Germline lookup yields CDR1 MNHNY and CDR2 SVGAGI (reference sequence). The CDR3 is CASSYTGGLGTEAFF. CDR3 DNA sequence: TGTGCCAGCAGTTATACAGGGGGCTTGGGCACTGAAGCTTTCTTT.

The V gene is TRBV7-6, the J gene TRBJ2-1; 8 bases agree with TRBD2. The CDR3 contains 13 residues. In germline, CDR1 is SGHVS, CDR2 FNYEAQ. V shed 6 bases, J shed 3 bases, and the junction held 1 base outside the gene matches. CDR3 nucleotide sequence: TGTGCCAGCAGTAGCGGGATCTACAATGAGCAGTTCTTC. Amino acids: CASSSGIYNEQFF.

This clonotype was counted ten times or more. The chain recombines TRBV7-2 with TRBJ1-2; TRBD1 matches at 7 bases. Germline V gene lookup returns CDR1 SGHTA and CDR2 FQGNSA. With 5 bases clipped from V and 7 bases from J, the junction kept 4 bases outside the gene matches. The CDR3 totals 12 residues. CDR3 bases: TGTGCCAGCAGCATCGACAGGGTTGGCTACACCTTC. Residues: CASSIDRVGYTF.

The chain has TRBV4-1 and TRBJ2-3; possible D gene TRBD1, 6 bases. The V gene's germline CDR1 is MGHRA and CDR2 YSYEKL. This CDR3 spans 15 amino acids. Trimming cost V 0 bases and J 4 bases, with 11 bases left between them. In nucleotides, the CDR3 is TGCGCCAGCAGCCAAGACCCACAGGGCGCAGATACGCAGTATTTT. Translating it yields CASSQDPQGADTQYF.

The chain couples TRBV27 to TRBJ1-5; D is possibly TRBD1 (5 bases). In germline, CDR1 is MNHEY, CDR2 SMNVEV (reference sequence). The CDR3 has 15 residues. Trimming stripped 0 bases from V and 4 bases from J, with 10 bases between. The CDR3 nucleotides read TGTGCCAGCAGTTTATCGGCCCAGGGTAATCAGCCCCAGCATTTT. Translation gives CASSLSAQGNQPQHF.

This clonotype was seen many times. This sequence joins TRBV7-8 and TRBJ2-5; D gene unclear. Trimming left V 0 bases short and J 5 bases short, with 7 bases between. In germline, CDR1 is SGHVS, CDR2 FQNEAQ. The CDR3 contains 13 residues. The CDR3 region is CASSLASKETQYF. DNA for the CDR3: TGTGCCAGCAGCTTAGCGAGTAAGGAGACCCAGTACTTC.

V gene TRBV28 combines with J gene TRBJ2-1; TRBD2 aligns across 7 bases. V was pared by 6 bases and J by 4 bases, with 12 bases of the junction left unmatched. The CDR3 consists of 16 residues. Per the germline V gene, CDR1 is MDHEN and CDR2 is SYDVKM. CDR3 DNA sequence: TGTGCCAGCAGGGGTCCGAGCGGGGAGAGGTACAATGAGCAGTTCTTC. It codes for CASRGPSGERYNEQFF.

The CDR3 is CSARAGVDTQYF. The CDR3, as DNA: TGCAGTGCTAGAGCAGGGGTAGATACGCAGTATTTT. V is TRBV20-1 and J is TRBJ2-3, with D maybe TRBD1 (6 bases). V was clipped by 1 base and J by 5 bases, with 7 bases between them. Germline V gene lookup returns CDR1 DFQATT and CDR2 SNEGSKA (reference sequence). The CDR3 extends over 12 amino acids.

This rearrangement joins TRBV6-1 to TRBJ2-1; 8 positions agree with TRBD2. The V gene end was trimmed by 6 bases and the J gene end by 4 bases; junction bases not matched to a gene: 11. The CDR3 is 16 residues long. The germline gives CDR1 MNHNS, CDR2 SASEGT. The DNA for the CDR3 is TGTGCCAGCAGGGGTTCCTCCGGGAGGGATTACAATGAGCAGTTCTTC. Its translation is CASRGSSGRDYNEQFF.

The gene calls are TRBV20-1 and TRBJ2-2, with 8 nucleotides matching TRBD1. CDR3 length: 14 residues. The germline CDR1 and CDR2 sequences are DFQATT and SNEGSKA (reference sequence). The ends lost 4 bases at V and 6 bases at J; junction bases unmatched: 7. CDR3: CSATGTGVSGELFF. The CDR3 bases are TGCAGTGCTACCGGGACAGGTGTCTCCGGGGAGCTGTTTTTT.

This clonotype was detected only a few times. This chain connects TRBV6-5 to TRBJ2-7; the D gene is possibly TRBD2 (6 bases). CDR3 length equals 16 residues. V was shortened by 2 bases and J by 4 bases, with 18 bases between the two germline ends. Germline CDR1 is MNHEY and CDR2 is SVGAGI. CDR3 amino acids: CASSYMAPGGKYEQYF. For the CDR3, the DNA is TGTGCCAGCAGTTACATGGCCCCTGGGGGGAAATACGAGCAGTACTTC.

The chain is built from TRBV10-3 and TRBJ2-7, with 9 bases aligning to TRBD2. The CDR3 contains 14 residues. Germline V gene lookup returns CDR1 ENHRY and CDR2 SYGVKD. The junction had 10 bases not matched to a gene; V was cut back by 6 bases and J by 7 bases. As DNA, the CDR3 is TGTGCCATCAGCCTTAGCGGGAGATCTGGAGAGCAGTACTTC. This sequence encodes CAISLSGRSGEQYF.

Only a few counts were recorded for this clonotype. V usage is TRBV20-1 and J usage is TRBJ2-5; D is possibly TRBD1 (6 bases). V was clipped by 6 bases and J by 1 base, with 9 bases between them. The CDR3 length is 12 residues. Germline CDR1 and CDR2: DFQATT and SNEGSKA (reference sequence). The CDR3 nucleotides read TGCAGTGCGAAGACAGGCCAAGAGACCCAGTACTTC. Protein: CSAKTGQETQYF.

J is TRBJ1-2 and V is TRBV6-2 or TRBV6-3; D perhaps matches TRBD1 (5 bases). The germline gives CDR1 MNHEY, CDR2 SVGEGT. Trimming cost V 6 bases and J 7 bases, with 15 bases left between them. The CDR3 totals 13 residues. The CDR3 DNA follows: TGTGCCAGCAGGAAACCAGGGTTCGCTGGCTACACCTTC. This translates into CASRKPGFAGYTF.

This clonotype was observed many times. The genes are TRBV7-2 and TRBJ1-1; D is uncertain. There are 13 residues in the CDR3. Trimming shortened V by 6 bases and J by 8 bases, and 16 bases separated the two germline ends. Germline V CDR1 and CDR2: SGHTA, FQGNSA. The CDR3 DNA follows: TGTGCCAGCAGTTCCCGCGGGGTACGGGAAGCTTTCTTT. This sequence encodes CASSSRGVREAFF. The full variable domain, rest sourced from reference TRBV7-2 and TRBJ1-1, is GAGVSQSPSNKVTEKGKDVELRCDPISGHTALYWYRQSLGQGLEFLIYFQGNSAPDKSGLPSDRFSAERTGGSVSTLTIQRTQQEDSAVYLCASSSRGVREAFFGQGTRLTVV.

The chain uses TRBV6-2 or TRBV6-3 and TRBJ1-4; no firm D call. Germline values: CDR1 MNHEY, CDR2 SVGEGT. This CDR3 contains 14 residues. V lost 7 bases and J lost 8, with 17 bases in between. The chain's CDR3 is CASIGVGRTEKLFF. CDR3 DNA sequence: TGTGCCAGCATCGGAGTGGGTCGCACGGAAAAACTGTTTTTT.

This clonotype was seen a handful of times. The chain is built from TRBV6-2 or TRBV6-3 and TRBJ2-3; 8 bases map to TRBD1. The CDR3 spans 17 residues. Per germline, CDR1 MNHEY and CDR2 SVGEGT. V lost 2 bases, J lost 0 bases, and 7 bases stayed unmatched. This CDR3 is CASSYRTGRSSTDTQYF. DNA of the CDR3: TGTGCCAGCAGTTACCGGACAGGGAGATCTAGCACAGATACGCAGTATTTT.